Sequencing of this T cell receptor beta chain was carried out in a study of Graves' ophthalmopathy and Graves' hyperthyroidism. Whole-study context: Sampling took place at initial diagnosis, with peripheral blood obtained before any treatment.

TCR beta CDR3 amplification used RNA transcripts. The first-round RT-PCR employed HTBI primers together with the Qiagen OneStep RT-PCR kit. A multiplex PCR was then performed as the second round. TCRdb re-called the multiplex PCR reads with MiXCR, one entry per CDR3 protein. The sample has some 360,000 distinct CDR3 sequences; approximately 17% are singletons. V gave up 2 bases and J gave up 1 base, with 9 bases separating them. CDR1 SGHTS and CDR2 YDEGEE come from the germline V gene. CDR3 size: 14 residues. Ages of hyperthyroidism patients ran from 18 to 65, and their diagnoses were new, under 2 months' duration. Orbital computed tomography, together with clinical symptoms, serum thyroxine, TRAb and thyroid ultrasound, was used for diagnosis. From fresh peripheral blood, around 9.3 ml in volume, the PBMCs were obtained.

The chain is built from TRBV5-8 and TRBJ2-5; a weak D match, TRBD1 (5 bases). The sequence was collected from an adult woman with stable Graves' hyperthyroidism. Sequencing was done on a sample of peripheral blood. DNA for the CDR3: TGTGCCAGCAGCTTCTTACAGGCCCAAGAGACCCAGTACTTC. It codes for CASSFLQAQETQYF.